This TCR beta chain was identified in a study of T cell responses to AZD1222 COVID-19 vaccine. Libraries were prepared by immunoSEQ multiplex PCR; TCRdb keeps only in-frame clonotypes and omits some of them. The top ten clones hold approximately 1.4% of a sample with roughly 190,000 clones, approximately 92% of them seen once. This clone has just a few counts. The antigen remains undetermined. Broader study findings: Unmutated variant regions are reportedly targeted by nearly half of spike-specific TCRs. At baseline, just five or six AZD1222 recipients tested seropositive. Repertoire samples came only from after the peak T cell response.

This CDR3 is built from 13 residues. J was trimmed by 2 bases and V by 4 bases; bases with no gene match: 2. Germline values: CDR1 SGHNT, CDR2 YYREEE (reference sequence). This TCR was recovered from an adult in good health. Sequencing used peripheral blood, obtained on day 0 of AZD1222 vaccination. V is TRBV5-4 and J is TRBJ1-2; 7 bases fit TRBD1. The CDR3 here is CASSPDRNYGYTF. The CDR3 DNA is TGTGCCAGCAGCCCGGACAGGAACTATGGCTACACCTTC.